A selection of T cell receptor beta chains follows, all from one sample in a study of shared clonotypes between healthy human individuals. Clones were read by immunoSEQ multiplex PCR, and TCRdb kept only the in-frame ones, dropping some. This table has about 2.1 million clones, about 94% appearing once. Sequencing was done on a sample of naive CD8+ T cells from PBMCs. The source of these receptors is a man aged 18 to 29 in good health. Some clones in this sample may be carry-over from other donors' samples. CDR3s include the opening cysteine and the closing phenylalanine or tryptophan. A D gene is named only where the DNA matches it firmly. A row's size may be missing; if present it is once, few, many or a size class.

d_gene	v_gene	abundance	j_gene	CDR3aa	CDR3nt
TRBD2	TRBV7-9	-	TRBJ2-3	CASSWASGAYGTDTQYF	TGTGCCAGCAGCTGGGCTAGCGGAGCTTATGGCACAGATACGCAGTATTTT
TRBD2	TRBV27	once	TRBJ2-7	CASSSPLAALPEQYF	TGTGCCAGCAGTTCCCCCCTAGCGGCCCTGCCTGAGCAGTACTTC
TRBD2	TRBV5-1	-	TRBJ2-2	CASSLLLAGGPHTGELFF	TGCGCCAGCAGCTTGTTGCTAGCGGGAGGGCCGCACACCGGGGAGCTGTTTTTT
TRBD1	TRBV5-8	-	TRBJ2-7	CASSWTTGESYEQYF	TGTGCCAGCAGCTGGACGACAGGGGAGTCCTACGAGCAGTACTTC
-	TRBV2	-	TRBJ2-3	CASEEDTQYF	TGTGCCAGCGAGGAAGATACGCAGTATTTT
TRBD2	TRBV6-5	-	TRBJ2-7	CASSYPRGGIYEQYF	TGTGCCAGCAGTTACCCGCGCGGGGGTATCTACGAGCAGTACTTC
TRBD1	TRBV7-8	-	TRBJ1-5	CASSLYRWTGNQPQHF	TGTGCCAGCAGCTTATATCGGTGGACAGGTAATCAGCCCCAGCATTTT
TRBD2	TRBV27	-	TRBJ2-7	CASSPSAGEFYDEQYF	TGTGCCAGCAGTCCATCAGCGGGAGAATTTTACGACGAGCAGTACTTC
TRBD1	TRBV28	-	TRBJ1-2	CASQIGTVNGYTF	TGTGCCAGCCAGATAGGGACAGTAAATGGCTACACCTTC
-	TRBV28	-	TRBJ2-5	CASRSIMETQYF	TGTGCCAGCAGGTCGATAATGGAGACCCAGTACTTC
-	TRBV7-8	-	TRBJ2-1	CASSLAIQGGRFYNEQFF	TGTGCCAGCAGCTTAGCGATACAGGGCGGGAGATTCTACAATGAGCAGTTCTTC
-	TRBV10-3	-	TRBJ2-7	CAMRDTLGHEQYF	TGTGCCATGCGGGACACCCTTGGCCACGAGCAGTACTTC
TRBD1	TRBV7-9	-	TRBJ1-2	CASSLEGQGGSYGYTF	TGTGCCAGCAGCTTAGAGGGCCAGGGGGGTTCCTACGGCTACACCTTC
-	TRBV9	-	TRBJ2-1	CASSASSVAYNEQFF	TGTGCCAGCAGCGCGTCTAGCGTGGCCTACAATGAGCAGTTCTTC
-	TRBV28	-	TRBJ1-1	CASSTGRGTEAFF	TGTGCCAGCAGCACGGGAAGGGGCACTGAAGCTTTCTTT
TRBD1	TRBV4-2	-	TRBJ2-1	CASSPRAGGHNEQFF	TGTGCCAGCAGCCCGCGGGCAGGGGGCCACAATGAGCAGTTCTTC
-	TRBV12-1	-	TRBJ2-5	CASSFAAPGTQYF	TGTGCCAGCAGCTTTGCGGCCCCGGGGACCCAGTACTTC
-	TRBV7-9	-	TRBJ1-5	CASSLGGINQPQHF	TGTGCCAGCAGCTTAGGAGGAATCAATCAGCCCCAGCATTTT
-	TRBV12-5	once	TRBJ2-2	CASGLRAGGPNTGELFF	TGTGCTAGTGGTTTGCGCGCCGGGGGCCCGAACACCGGGGAGCTGTTTTTT
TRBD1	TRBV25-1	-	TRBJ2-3	CASAGQELTDTQYF	TGTGCCAGCGCGGGACAGGAGCTCACAGATACGCAGTATTTT
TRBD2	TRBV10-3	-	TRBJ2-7	CAISENLAGAPEQYF	TGTGCCATCAGTGAGAATCTAGCGGGAGCGCCCGAGCAGTACTTC
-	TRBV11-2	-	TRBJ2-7	CASSLLGRSYEQYF	TGTGCCAGCAGCCTTCTGGGACGTTCCTACGAGCAGTACTTC
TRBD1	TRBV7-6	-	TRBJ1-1	CASRGQGNTEAFF	TGTGCCAGCAGGGGACAGGGGAACACTGAAGCTTTCTTT
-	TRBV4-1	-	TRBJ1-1	CASSQQGFVTEAFF	TGCGCCAGCAGCCAACAAGGGTTTGTCACTGAAGCTTTCTTT
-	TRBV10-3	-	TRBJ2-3	CAIGGFADTQYF	TGTGCCATAGGAGGGTTTGCAGATACGCAGTATTTT
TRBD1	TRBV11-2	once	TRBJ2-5	CASSPNQGASKTQYF	TGTGCCAGCAGCCCAAATCAGGGGGCGTCAAAGACCCAGTACTTC
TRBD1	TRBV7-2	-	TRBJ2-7	CASSLGQGIGFYEQYF	TGTGCCAGCAGTCTGGGACAGGGGATTGGCTTCTACGAGCAGTACTTC